This is a list of T cell receptor beta chains from one sample in a study of T-cell memory formation after mild COVID-19. TCRdb ran MiXCR on the 5' RACE reads and lists one entry per CDR3 protein. The sample carries 150,000 to 200,000 distinct CDR3 sequences, roughly 11% recorded once. The sequenced material came from PBMCs or a T cell subset sorted from them (not recorded which). The source of these receptors is a man aged 18 to 30 who had mild COVID-19 (a few samples of this study predate the infection). Cell type and time point are not known. Both conserved end residues are part of each CDR3. A D gene is named only where the DNA matches it firmly. Not every row has a clone size; where given, it reads once, few, many or a size class.

d_call	clone_size	v_call	j_call	cdr3_aa	cdr3_nt
.	.	TRBV29-1	TRBJ2-7	CSARTVYEQYF	TGCAGCGCCCGGACAGTCTACGAGCAGTACTTC
.	few	TRBV20-1	TRBJ1-5	CSARVWGSRPQHF	TGCAGTGCCCGTGTGTGGGGCTCGAGGCCCCAGCATTTT
TRBD1	.	TRBV18	TRBJ2-5	CASSTDRGRETQYF	TGTGCCAGCTCAACGGACAGGGGCCGGGAGACCCAGTACTTC
TRBD1	.	TRBV20-1	TRBJ1-5	CSAGGTGAGQPQHF	TGCAGTGCCGGTGGGACAGGGGCAGGGCAGCCCCAGCATTTT
.	few	TRBV7-2	TRBJ2-2	CASSLVYVASGELFF	TGTGCCAGCAGCTTAGTTTATGTAGCTTCCGGGGAGCTGTTTTTT
TRBD1	few	TRBV6-5	TRBJ1-1	CASIQSTGNAFF	TGTGCCAGCATTCAATCGACAGGGAACGCTTTCTTT
.	.	TRBV6-2/TRBV6-3	TRBJ2-1	CASTQTNNEQFF	TGTGCCAGCACCCAGACTAACAATGAGCAGTTCTTC
.	few	TRBV12-3/TRBV12-4	TRBJ2-3	CASSLNTQYF	TGTGCCAGCAGTTTGAATACGCAGTATTTT
.	medium-sized	TRBV5-1	TRBJ2-5	CASSSGGTGGLQETQYF	TGCGCCAGCAGCTCCGGGGGGACAGGAGGGCTCCAAGAGACCCAGTACTTC
.	few	TRBV15	TRBJ1-2	CATSRDSYGYTF	TGTGCCACCAGCAGAGATTCCTATGGCTACACCTTC
.	few	TRBV12-3/TRBV12-4	TRBJ2-2	CASSLVRRGELFF	TGTGCCAGCAGTTTAGTCAGGAGGGGGGAGCTGTTTTTT
TRBD1	few	TRBV7-2	TRBJ2-7	CASSSGQEQYF	TGTGCCAGCAGCTCGGGACAGGAGCAGTACTTC
.	few	TRBV5-1	TRBJ1-5	CASSLEPGNQPQHF	TGCGCCAGCAGCTTGGAACCGGGCAATCAGCCCCAGCATTTT
TRBD1	.	TRBV10-3	TRBJ1-3	CAISTGQVTGAGNTIYF	TGTGCCATCAGCACCGGACAGGTTACGGGGGCTGGAAACACCATATATTTT
TRBD2	few	TRBV7-2	TRBJ2-2	CASTSGGAAGELFF	TGTGCCAGCACCAGCGGGGGGGCTGCCGGGGAGCTGTTTTTT
.	.	TRBV4-3	TRBJ2-3	CASSQREWGDELTDTQYF	TGCGCCAGCAGCCAGAGGGAATGGGGGGACGAACTCACAGATACGCAGTATTTT
TRBD1	.	TRBV4-1	TRBJ2-1	CASSQRGPFTEQFF	TGCGCCAGCAGCCAGAGGGGGCCCTTTACTGAGCAGTTCTTC
.	.	TRBV3-1	TRBJ1-1	CASSINRDTEAFF	TGTGCCAGCAGCATTAACAGGGACACTGAAGCTTTCTTT
.	many	TRBV18	TRBJ1-4	CASSLGAAGEKLFF	TGTGCCAGCTCACTTGGAGCCGCGGGTGAAAAACTGTTTTTT
TRBD1	.	TRBV15	TRBJ2-7	CATSRERRLGTGSSEQYF	TGTGCCACCAGCAGAGAGAGGAGGTTAGGGACAGGGTCGTCTGAGCAGTACTTC
TRBD1	few	TRBV7-2	TRBJ2-3	CASSPGQGSQYF	TGTGCCAGCAGCCCAGGACAGGGTTCGCAGTATTTT
.	once	TRBV7-9	TRBJ1-5	CASSLVHREGNQPQHF	TGTGCCAGCAGCTTAGTTCACAGGGAAGGCAATCAGCCCCAGCATTTT
.	.	TRBV18	TRBJ2-3	CASSPQDSRTSRPPTDTQYF	TGTGCCAGCTCACCACAGGACAGTCGTACCAGTAGGCCCCCCACAGATACGCAGTATTTT
.	.	TRBV5-1	TRBJ1-6	CASSLTTDSPLHF	TGCGCCAGCAGCTTAACGACGGACTCACCCCTCCACTTT
.	.	TRBV7-8	TRBJ2-7	CASLPGGFFYEQYF	TGTGCCAGCCTGCCAGGGGGGTTCTTTTACGAGCAGTACTTC
.	.	TRBV14	TRBJ2-7	CASSRDTGAYEQYF	TGTGCCAGCAGCCGGGACACCGGGGCCTACGAGCAGTACTTC
TRBD1	few	TRBV7-9	TRBJ2-1	CASSPGGSYRVNEQFF	TGTGCCAGCAGCCCAGGGGGCTCCTATCGAGTCAATGAGCAGTTCTTC
TRBD1	few	TRBV12-3/TRBV12-4	TRBJ1-1	CASTTGQGVTEAFF	TGTGCCAGCACCACGGGACAGGGGGTCACTGAAGCTTTCTTT
TRBD1	.	TRBV6-1	TRBJ1-2	CASSESGQGAGGYTF	TGTGCCAGCAGTGAATCAGGGCAGGGGGCTGGTGGCTACACCTTC
.	few	TRBV6-5	TRBJ1-2	CASSSIPRGPRPGYTF	TGTGCCAGCAGTTCCATACCGAGGGGACCTCGCCCAGGCTACACCTTC
TRBD1	.	TRBV2	TRBJ2-3	CASSYQTGSDTQYF	TGTGCCAGCAGTTACCAGACAGGGTCGGATACGCAGTATTTT
.	few	TRBV2	TRBJ2-2	CASNGGSSGELFF	TGTGCCAGCAATGGGGGCAGTTCCGGGGAGCTGTTTTTT
TRBD2	.	TRBV27	TRBJ2-3	CASSELTSGGARDTQYF	TGTGCCAGCTCTGAGCTAACTAGCGGGGGGGCGAGAGATACGCAGTATTTT
.	many	TRBV7-2	TRBJ1-6	CASSLEQGLGSPLHF	TGTGCCAGCAGCTTAGAGCAGGGCCTAGGCTCACCCCTCCACTTT
.	few	TRBV7-2	TRBJ1-5	CASTSTRGSNQPQHF	TGTGCCAGCACCTCCACCAGGGGTAGCAATCAGCCCCAGCATTTT
.	many	TRBV4-1	TRBJ2-3	CASSQEWKGMDTQYF	TGCGCCAGCAGCCAAGAATGGAAAGGGATGGATACGCAGTATTTT
.	many	TRBV11-2	TRBJ1-2	CASSNLRSMGSYTF	TGTGCCAGCAGCAACCTTCGGAGCATGGGAAGCTACACCTTC
.	many	TRBV24-1	TRBJ2-3	CATRRGTTDTQYF	TGTGCCACGCGAAGGGGGACCACAGATACGCAGTATTTT
.	.	TRBV28	TRBJ2-4	CASSFGFSTAKNIQYF	TGTGCCAGCAGTTTTGGATTTTCGACAGCCAAAAACATTCAGTACTTC
TRBD2	few	TRBV20-1	TRBJ2-3	CSGRETSGGAADTQYF	TGCAGTGGTCGGGAAACTAGCGGGGGGGCCGCAGATACGCAGTATTTT
.	.	TRBV20-1	TRBJ2-3	CSAQAGPTDTQYF	TGCAGTGCTCAGGCGGGGCCCACAGATACGCAGTATTTT
.	few	TRBV2	TRBJ2-3	CASSERAADTQYF	TGTGCCAGCAGTGAAAGGGCAGCAGATACGCAGTATTTT
.	.	TRBV6-6	TRBJ2-7	CASSSSTTTYEQYF	TGTGCCAGCAGTTCCTCTACTACGACCTACGAGCAGTACTTC
TRBD1	few	TRBV7-2	TRBJ1-1	CASSREGAGVTEAFF	TGTGCCAGCAGCCGGGAGGGGGCAGGTGTCACTGAAGCTTTCTTT
TRBD1	.	TRBV5-1	TRBJ2-5	CASSSGTGGGETQYF	TGCGCCAGCAGCTCCGGGACAGGGGGCGGGGAGACCCAGTACTTC
.	few	TRBV27	TRBJ2-3	CASWPAGNTQYF	TGTGCCAGCTGGCCTGCGGGAAATACGCAGTATTTT
TRBD1	.	TRBV5-6	TRBJ1-4	CASSLGQGAPNEKLFF	TGTGCCAGCAGCTTGGGCCAGGGGGCACCTAATGAAAAACTGTTTTTT
.	many	TRBV7-2	TRBJ2-5	CASSLGYEQETQYF	TGTGCCAGCAGCTTAGGTTATGAGCAAGAGACCCAGTACTTC
.	few	TRBV4-3	TRBJ1-4	CASSPRRGATNEKLFF	TGCGCCAGCAGCCCCCGTCGGGGAGCAACTAATGAAAAACTGTTTTTT
.	.	TRBV5-1	TRBJ1-4	CASSSAGSTNEKLFF	TGCGCCAGCAGCTCTGCAGGGTCAACTAATGAAAAACTGTTTTTT
TRBD1	many	TRBV20-1	TRBJ1-4	CSARDAGGVEKLFF	TGCAGTGCTAGAGATGCAGGGGGAGTGGAAAAACTGTTTTTT
.	few	TRBV9	TRBJ1-6	CASNRYNSPLHF	TGTGCCAGCAACCGTTATAATTCACCCCTCCACTTT
TRBD1	.	TRBV7-2	TRBJ1-2	CASSLAGQGDYGYTF	TGTGCCAGCAGCTTAGCGGGACAGGGGGACTATGGCTACACCTTC
TRBD2	.	TRBV5-1	TRBJ2-1	CASSLELRGGLDEQFF	TGCGCCAGCAGCTTGGAGTTGCGGGGGGGCCTGGATGAGCAGTTCTTC
TRBD1	few	TRBV10-3	TRBJ1-5	CAISGQGGQPQHF	TGTGCCATCAGTGGACAGGGCGGACAGCCCCAGCATTTT
.	.	TRBV11-3	TRBJ2-2	CASSLIPGAGDTGELFF	TGTGCCAGCAGCTTAATCCCAGGGGCAGGTGACACCGGGGAGCTGTTTTTT